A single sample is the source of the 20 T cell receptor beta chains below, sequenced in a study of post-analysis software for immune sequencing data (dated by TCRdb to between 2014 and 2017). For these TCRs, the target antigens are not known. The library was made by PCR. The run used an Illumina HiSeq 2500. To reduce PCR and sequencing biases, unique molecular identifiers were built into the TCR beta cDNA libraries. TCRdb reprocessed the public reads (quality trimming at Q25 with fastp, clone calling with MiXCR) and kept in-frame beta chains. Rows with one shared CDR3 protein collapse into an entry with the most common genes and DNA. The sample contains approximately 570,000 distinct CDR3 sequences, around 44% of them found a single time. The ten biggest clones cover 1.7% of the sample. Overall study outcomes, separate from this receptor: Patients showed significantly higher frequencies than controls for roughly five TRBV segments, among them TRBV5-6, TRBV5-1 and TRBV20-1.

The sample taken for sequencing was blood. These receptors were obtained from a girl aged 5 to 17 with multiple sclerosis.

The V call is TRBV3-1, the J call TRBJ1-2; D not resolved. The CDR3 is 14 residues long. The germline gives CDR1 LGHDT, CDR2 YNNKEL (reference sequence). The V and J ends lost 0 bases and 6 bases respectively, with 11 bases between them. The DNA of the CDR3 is TGTGCCAGCAGCCAAGAAACGGCGAAACATGGCTACACCTTC. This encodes CASSQETAKHGYTF.

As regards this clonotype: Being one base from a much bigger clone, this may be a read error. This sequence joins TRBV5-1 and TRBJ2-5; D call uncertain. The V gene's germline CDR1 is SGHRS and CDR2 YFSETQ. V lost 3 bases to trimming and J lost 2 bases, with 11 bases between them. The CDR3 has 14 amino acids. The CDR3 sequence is CASSWASTQETQYF. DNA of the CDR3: TGCGCCAGCAGCTGGGCTAGTACGCAAGAGACCCAGTACTTC.

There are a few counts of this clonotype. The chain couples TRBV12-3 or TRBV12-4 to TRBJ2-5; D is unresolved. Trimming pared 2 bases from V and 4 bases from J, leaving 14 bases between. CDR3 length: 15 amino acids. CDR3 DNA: TGTGCCAGCAGTTTAAACCAGGACCTTCGAGAGACCCAGTACTTC. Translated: CASSLNQDLRETQYF.

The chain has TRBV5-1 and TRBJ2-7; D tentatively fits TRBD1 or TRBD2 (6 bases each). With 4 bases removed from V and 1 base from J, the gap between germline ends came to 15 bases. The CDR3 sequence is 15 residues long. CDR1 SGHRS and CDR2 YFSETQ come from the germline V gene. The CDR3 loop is CASSPTGGTSYEQYF. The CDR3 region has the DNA TGCGCCAGCAGCCCGACAGGAGGGACTTCCTACGAGCAGTACTTC.

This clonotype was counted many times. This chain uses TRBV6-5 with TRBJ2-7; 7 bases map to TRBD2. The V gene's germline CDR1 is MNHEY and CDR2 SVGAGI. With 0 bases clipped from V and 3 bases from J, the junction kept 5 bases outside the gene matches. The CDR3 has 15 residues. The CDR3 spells CASSYSAGTNYEQYF. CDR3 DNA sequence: TGTGCCAGCAGTTACTCAGCGGGGACGAACTACGAGCAGTACTTC.

The CDR3 sequence: CASSDHRRNEQFF. DNA for the CDR3: TGTGCCAGCAGTGATCATCGACGGAATGAGCAGTTCTTC. The genes are TRBV12-3 or TRBV12-4 and TRBJ2-1; D not resolved. This CDR3 region has 13 residues. The V gene lost 5 bases and the J gene lost 7 bases, with 12 bases spanning the gap.

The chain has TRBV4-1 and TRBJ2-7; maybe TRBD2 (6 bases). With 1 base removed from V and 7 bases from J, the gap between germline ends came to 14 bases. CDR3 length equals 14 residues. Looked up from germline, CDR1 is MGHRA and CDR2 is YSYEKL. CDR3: CASSQVGGRGEQYF. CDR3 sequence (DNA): TGCGCCAGCAGCCAAGTCGGCGGGCGGGGAGAGCAGTACTTC.

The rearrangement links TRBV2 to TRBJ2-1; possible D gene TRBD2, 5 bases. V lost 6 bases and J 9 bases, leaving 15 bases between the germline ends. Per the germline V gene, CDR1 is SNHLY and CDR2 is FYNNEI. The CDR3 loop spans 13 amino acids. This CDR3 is CASRERWVTEQFF. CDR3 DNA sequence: TGTGCCAGCAGGGAGCGGTGGGTTACTGAGCAGTTCTTC.

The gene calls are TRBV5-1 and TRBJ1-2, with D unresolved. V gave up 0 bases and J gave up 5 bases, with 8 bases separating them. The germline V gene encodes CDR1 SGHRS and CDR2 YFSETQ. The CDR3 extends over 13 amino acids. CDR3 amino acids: CASSLEVLYGYTF. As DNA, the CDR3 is TGCGCCAGCAGCTTGGAGGTTCTATATGGCTACACCTTC.

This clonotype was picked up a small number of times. The CDR3 DNA follows: TGCGCCAGCAGACAATCGCACAGGGAGGGCGGCTACACCTTC. Protein product: CASRQSHREGGYTF. The V and J genes are TRBV5-1 and TRBJ1-2, with D possibly matching TRBD1 (6 bases). Trimming shortened V by 5 bases and J by 8 bases, and 19 bases separated the two germline ends. This CDR3 comprises 14 residues. The V gene's germline CDR1 is SGHRS and CDR2 YFSETQ. The full variable domain, in which reference TRBV5-1 and TRBJ1-2 provide the parts outside the CDR3, is KAGVTQTPRYLIKTRGQQVTLSCSPISGHRSVSWYQQTPGQGLQFLFEYFSETQRNKGNFPGRFSGRQFSNSRSEMNVSTLELGDSALYLCASRQSHREGGYTFGSGTRLTVV.

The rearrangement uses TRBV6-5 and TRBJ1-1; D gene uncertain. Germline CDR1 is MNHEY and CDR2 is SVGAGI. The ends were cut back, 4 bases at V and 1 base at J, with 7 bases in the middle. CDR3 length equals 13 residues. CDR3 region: CASSLMGNTEAFF. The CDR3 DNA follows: TGTGCCAGCAGTTTAATGGGGAACACTGAAGCTTTCTTT.

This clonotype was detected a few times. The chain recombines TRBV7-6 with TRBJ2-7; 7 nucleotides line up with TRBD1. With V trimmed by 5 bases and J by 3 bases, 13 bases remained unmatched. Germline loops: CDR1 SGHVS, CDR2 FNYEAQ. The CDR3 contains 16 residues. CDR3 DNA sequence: TGTGCCAGCAGCCAACAGGGGAACCCTCCACTCTACGAGCAGTACTTC. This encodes CASSQQGNPPLYEQYF.

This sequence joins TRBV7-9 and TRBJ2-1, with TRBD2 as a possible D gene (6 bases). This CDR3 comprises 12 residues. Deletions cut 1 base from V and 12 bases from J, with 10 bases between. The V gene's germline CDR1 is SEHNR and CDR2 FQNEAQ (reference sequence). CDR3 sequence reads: CASSLGEDGQFF. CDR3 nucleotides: TGTGCCAGCAGCTTAGGGGAGGATGGGCAGTTCTTC.

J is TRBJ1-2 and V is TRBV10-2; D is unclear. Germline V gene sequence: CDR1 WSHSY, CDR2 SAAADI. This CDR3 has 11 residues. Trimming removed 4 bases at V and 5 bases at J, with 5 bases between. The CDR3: CASSGYYGYTF. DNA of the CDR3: TGCGCCAGCAGTGGTTATTATGGCTACACCTTC.

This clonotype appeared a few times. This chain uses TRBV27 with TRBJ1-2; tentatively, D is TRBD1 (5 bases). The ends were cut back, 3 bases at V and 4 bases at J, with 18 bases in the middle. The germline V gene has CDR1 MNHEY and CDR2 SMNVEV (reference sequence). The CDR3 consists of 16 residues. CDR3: CASSFRSAATAYGYTF. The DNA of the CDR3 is TGTGCCAGCAGTTTTAGATCAGCTGCGACAGCCTATGGCTACACCTTC.

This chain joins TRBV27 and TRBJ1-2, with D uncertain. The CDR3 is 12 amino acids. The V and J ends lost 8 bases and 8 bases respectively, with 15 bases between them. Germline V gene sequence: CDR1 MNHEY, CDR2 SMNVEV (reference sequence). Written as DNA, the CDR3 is TGTGCCAGCGGGGATTGGGCCCGGGGCTACACCTTC. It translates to CASGDWARGYTF.

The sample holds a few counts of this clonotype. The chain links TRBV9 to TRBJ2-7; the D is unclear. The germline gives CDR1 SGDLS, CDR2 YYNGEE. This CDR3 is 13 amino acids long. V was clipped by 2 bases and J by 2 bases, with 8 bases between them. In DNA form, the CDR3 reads TGTGCCAGCAGCGTGGGCCCCACCTACGAGCAGTACTTC. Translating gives CASSVGPTYEQYF.

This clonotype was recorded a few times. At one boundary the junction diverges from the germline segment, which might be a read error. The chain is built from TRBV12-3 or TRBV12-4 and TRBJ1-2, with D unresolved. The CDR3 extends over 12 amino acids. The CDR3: CASTNQGSGYTF. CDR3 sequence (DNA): TGTGCCAGCACCAACCAAGGGAGTGGCTACACTTTC.

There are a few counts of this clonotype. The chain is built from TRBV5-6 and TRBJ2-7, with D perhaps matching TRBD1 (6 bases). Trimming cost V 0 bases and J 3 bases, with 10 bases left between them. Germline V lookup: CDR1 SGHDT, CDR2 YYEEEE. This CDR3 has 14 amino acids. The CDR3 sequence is CASSLAGESYEQYF. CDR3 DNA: TGTGCCAGCAGCTTGGCAGGGGAAAGCTACGAGCAGTACTTC. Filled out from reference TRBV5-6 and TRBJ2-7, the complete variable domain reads DAGVTQSPTHLIKTRGQQVTLRCSPKSGHDTVSWYQQALGQGPQFIFQYYEEEERQRGNFPDRFSGHQFPNYSSELNVNALLLGDSALYLCASSLAGESYEQYFGPGTRLTVT.

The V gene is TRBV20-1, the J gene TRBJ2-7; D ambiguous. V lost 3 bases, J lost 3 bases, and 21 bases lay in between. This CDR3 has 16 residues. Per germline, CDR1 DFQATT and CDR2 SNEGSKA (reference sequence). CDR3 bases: TGCAGTGCTAGCTTATATGCAGACAAAAGTGACTACGAGCAGTACTTC. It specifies CSASLYADKSDYEQYF.